Shown below are 5 T cell receptor beta chains from a single sample sequenced in a study of beta chain features in type 1 diabetes. Of the isolated RNA, all was reverse transcribed, and so the sequenced material was expressed TCRB transcripts. Assay used: immunoSEQ multiplex PCR; TCRdb lists only in-frame clones, some missing. There are 130,000 or so clones in the sample; roughly 9.7% occur only once, and 0.55% to 0.65% lies in the top ten. Sequenced material: central memory CD4+ T cells from blood. All receptors come from a woman aged 40 to 55 in good health.

This clone turned up a few times. This chain joins TRBV6-5 and TRBJ2-1; 8 bases are a match to TRBD1. Germline-derived CDR1 and CDR2 are MNHEY and SVGAGI. Unmatched junction bases numbered 15, after V lost 2 bases and J lost 15 bases. This CDR3 has 15 amino acids. CDR3 loop: CASSYGQGADLIGFF. The DNA of the CDR3 is TGTGCCAGCAGTTACGGGCAGGGGGCGGACTTAATCGGGTTCTTC.

The chain carries TRBV10-3 and TRBJ2-1, with D perhaps TRBD2 (5 bases). V was clipped by 3 bases and J by 7 bases, with 10 bases between them. CDR3 size: 13 residues. Per the germline V gene, CDR1 is ENHRY and CDR2 is SYGVKD. CDR3 in amino acids: CAISERLANEQFF. The CDR3 DNA follows: TGTGCCATCAGTGAACGCCTAGCAAATGAGCAGTTCTTC.

This clone was found many times. J is TRBJ2-7 and V is TRBV19; D gene unclear. The CDR3 totals 14 residues. The V and J ends lost 7 bases and 0 bases respectively, with 13 bases between them. Germline assignment: CDR1 LNHDA and CDR2 SQIVND (reference sequence). The CDR3 loop is CASNGGRNSYEQYF. In DNA, the CDR3 is TGTGCCAGTAATGGTGGCAGGAACTCCTACGAGCAGTACTTC.

The rearrangement joins TRBV11-2 to TRBJ1-5, with D unresolved. V was shortened by 2 bases and J by 9 bases, with 11 bases between the two germline ends. The germline gives CDR1 SGHAT, CDR2 FQNNGV. This CDR3 has 13 residues. The CDR3 bases are TGTGCCAGCAGCTTAACAGAGAGGGTGCCCCAGCATTTT. Amino acid sequence: CASSLTERVPQHF.

The J gene is TRBJ2-3, the V gene TRBV2; TRBD2 matches at 8 bases. V was clipped by 5 bases and J by 5 bases; unmatched bases: 9. The CDR3 totals 15 residues. Germline values: CDR1 SNHLY, CDR2 FYNNEI. The CDR3 region is CASSQRAGAGDTQYF. For the CDR3, the DNA is TGTGCCAGCAGTCAAAGAGCGGGGGCGGGAGATACGCAGTATTTT. The complete variable domain, with remaining parts taken from reference TRBV2 and TRBJ2-3, reads EPEVTQTPSHQVTQMGQEVILRCVPISNHLYFYWYRQILGQKVEFLVSFYNNEISEKSEIFDDQFSVERPDGSNFTLKIRSTKLEDSAMYFCASSQRAGAGDTQYFGPGTRLTVL.